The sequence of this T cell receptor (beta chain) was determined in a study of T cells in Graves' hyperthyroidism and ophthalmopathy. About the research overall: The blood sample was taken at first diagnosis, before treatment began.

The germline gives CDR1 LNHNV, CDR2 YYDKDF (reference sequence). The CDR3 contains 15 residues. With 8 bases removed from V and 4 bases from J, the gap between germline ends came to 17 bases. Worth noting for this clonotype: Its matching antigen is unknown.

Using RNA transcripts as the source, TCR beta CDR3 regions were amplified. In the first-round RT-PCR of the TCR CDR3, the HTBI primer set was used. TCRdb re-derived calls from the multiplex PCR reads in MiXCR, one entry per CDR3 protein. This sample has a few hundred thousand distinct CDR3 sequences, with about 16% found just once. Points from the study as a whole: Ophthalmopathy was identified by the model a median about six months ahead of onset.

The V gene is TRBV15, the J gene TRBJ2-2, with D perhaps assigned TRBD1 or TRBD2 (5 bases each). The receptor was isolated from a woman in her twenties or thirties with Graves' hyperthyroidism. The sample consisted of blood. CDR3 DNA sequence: TGTGCCACCGCTGCATACCGGGACCGCACCGGGGAGCTGTTTTTT. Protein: CATAAYRDRTGELFF.